The TCR beta chain under discussion was sequenced for a study of blood T cell repertoires in COVID-19. About the research overall: COVID-19 samples collected from the United States, Italy and Spain covered acute and convalescent phases. PBMCs, B-cell-depleted T cells, or T cells were the source of the cDNA or gDNA that made up the material.

Recruited during active infection, patients (from Seattle) were subsequently followed longitudinally. The authors' processing: Amplified reference gene primers provided the basis for estimating nucleated cell counts. Data came from immunoSEQ multiplex PCR; TCRdb stores just in-frame clones and leaves some out. V and J calls and clone size come straight from that table; D and trimming were deduced from the DNA. The profile shows roughly 140,000 clones, 70% to 90% of them singletons. CDR3 length: 13 residues. The ends lost 4 bases at V and 5 bases at J; junction bases unmatched: 4. The germline V gene encodes CDR1 MRHNA and CDR2 SNTAGT.

The sequence derives from a woman aged 60-70 years with COVID-19, enrolled during active disease. This chain joins TRBV6-4 and TRBJ1-2, with TRBD1 matching 7 bases. The specimen was peripheral blood. CDR3 region: CASSAPGGYGYTF. DNA of the CDR3: TGTGCCAGCAGTGCCCCAGGGGGGTATGGCTACACCTTC.